This T cell receptor beta chain originates from a study of cytomegalovirus exposure and HLA in healthy donors. Trimming took 3 bases from V and 5 from J; bases not matched to a gene: 14. Germline V gene data show CDR1 as SGDLS and CDR2 as YYNGEE. The CDR3 is 16 amino acids. The PCR used 60 Vbeta and 13 Jbeta primers. The table came from immunoSEQ multiplex PCR; TCRdb's copy has only in-frame clones and leaves some out. This table has fewer than 100,000 clones, roughly 79% appearing once. Donors likely had unrecorded immune exposures despite being nominally healthy when sampled. Regarding this clone: The antigen remains undetermined.

Overall study findings and caveats: Compared with the roughly 700-donor mean, an Asian-associated ancestry cluster reportedly had fewer N-insertions, according to a later analysis.

Sample: PBMCs. This sequence joins TRBV9 and TRBJ2-7; TRBD1 matches at 7 bases. The sequence was obtained from a woman aged 40 to 55 in good health and CMV-seronegative. The CDR3 DNA reads as TGTGCCAGCAGCGCAACCCTTGACAGGGTACAGGACGAGCAGTACTTC. It specifies CASSATLDRVQDEQYF.